These 21 T cell receptor beta chains were all obtained from the same sample, sequenced in a study of T cell changes during pregnancy in multiple sclerosis. Here immunoSEQ multiplex PCR was the method, and the copy in TCRdb shows in-frame clones only, minus some. The sample yields under 40,000 clones, roughly nine tenths seen once. Material: CD4+ T cells from peripheral blood mononuclear cells, obtained in the second trimester of pregnancy. Source of these receptors: a female donor with multiple sclerosis, enrolled in a pregnancy study.

V gene TRBV19 combines with J gene TRBJ2-3, with 8 bases matching TRBD1. Germline V gene sequence: CDR1 LNHDA, CDR2 SQIVND (reference sequence). The V segment lost 9 bases and the J segment 3 bases; nucleotides outside the gene matches: 11. This CDR3 has 15 residues. CDR3 in amino acids: CASSDRDGVTDTQYF. CDR3 sequence (DNA): TGTGCCAGCTCGGACAGGGACGGTGTAACAGATACGCAGTATTTT.

This clone was counted once. The chain joins TRBV27 to TRBJ2-2; 7 nucleotides align to TRBD1. CDR1 and CDR2 (germline): MNHEY, SMNVEV (reference sequence). J gave up 0 bases and V 6 bases, and 13 bases lay outside the gene matches. The CDR3 loop spans 18 amino acids. The CDR3 DNA follows: TGTGCCAGCAGGCTACTAAGGGGGCCGCACTCGAACACCGGGGAGCTGTTTTTT. The encoded protein is CASRLLRGPHSNTGELFF.

V usage is TRBV12-5 and J usage is TRBJ2-2, with TRBD2 identical over 14 bases. J gave up 6 bases and V 3 bases, and 15 bases lay outside the gene matches. This CDR3 spans 20 amino acids. Germline V CDR1 and CDR2: LGHNT, FRNRAP. The CDR3, as DNA: TGTGCTAGTGGTTTACAGTTTTCTTCGCAGACTAGCGGGAGGGCCGGGGAGCTGTTTTTT. Encoded protein: CASGLQFSSQTSGRAGELFF.

The count of this clone is one. This chain joins TRBV9 and TRBJ2-1, with 8 bases matching TRBD2. Trimming removed 0 bases from V and 9 bases from J; junction bases left unmatched: 8. Germline V gene sequence: CDR1 SGDLS, CDR2 YYNGEE. This CDR3 has 15 amino acids. In nucleotides, the CDR3 is TGTGCCAGCAGCGTAGCTTCGGGGGGGGCCGGTGAGCAGTTCTTC. Its protein product is CASSVASGGAGEQFF.

V is TRBV4-2 and J is TRBJ1-3, with a weak D call TRBD1 (6 bases). The V gene's germline CDR1 is LGHNA and CDR2 YNFKEQ. This CDR3 region has 14 residues. V was trimmed by 0 bases and J by 15 bases, leaving 18 bases between them. The CDR3 loop reads CASSQDDSQGYTYF. The CDR3 region has the DNA TGTGCCAGCAGCCAAGACGACTCGCAGGGGTATACATATTTT.

The chain has TRBV19 and TRBJ1-1; TRBD1 might be the D (5 bases). Deletions cut 7 bases from V and 2 bases from J, with 17 bases between. Germline V gene lookup returns CDR1 LNHDA and CDR2 SQIVND (reference sequence). This CDR3 comprises 15 residues. For the CDR3, the DNA is TGTGCCAGTACCCTGTCGGCAGGGCGTAACACTGAAGCTTTCTTT. Residues: CASTLSAGRNTEAFF. Complete variable domain (other parts from reference TRBV19 and TRBJ1-1): DGGITQSPKYLFRKEGQNVTLSCEQNLNHDAMYWYRQDPGQGLRLIYYSQIVNDFQKGDIAEGYSVSREKKESFPLTVTSAQKNPTAFYLCASTLSAGRNTEAFFGQGTRLTVV.

The gene calls are TRBV7-9 and TRBJ2-6; D gene ambiguous. The germline V gene encodes CDR1 SEHNR and CDR2 FQNEAQ (reference sequence). The CDR3 is 15 amino acids. Trimming removed 1 base from V and 0 bases from J, with 4 bases in between. The CDR3 loop is CASSLDYSGANVLTF. CDR3 in DNA: TGTGCCAGCAGCTTAGATTACTCTGGGGCCAACGTCCTGACTTTC. Based on the CDR3 plus reference TRBV7-9 and TRBJ2-6, the full variable domain is DTGVSQNPRHKITKRGQNVTFRCDPISEHNRLYWYRQTLGQGPEFLTYFQNEAQLEKSRLLSDRFSAERPKGSFSTLEIQRTEQGDSAMYLCASSLDYSGANVLTFGAGSRLTVL.

The rearrangement links TRBV14 to TRBJ2-3, with D unclear. Germline V lookup: CDR1 SGHDN, CDR2 FVKESK. The CDR3 covers 13 residues. V was cut by 4 bases and J by 6 bases, with 11 bases left in between. The CDR3 region has the DNA TGTGCCAGCAGCCCACGCAGGTGGGATACGCAGTATTTT. This encodes CASSPRRWDTQYF. The whole variable domain, filled in from reference TRBV14 and TRBJ2-3, reads EAGVTQFPSHSVIEKGQTVTLRCDPISGHDNLYWYRRVMGKEIKFLLHFVKESKQDESGMPNNRFLAERTGGTYSTLKVQPAELEDSGVYFCASSPRRWDTQYFGPGTRLTVL.

The chain is built from TRBV29-1 and TRBJ2-7, with 7 bases that match TRBD1. Looked up from germline, CDR1 is SQVTM and CDR2 is ANQGSEA. J lost 7 bases, V lost 1 base, and 7 bases had no gene match. The CDR3 sequence is 13 residues long. CDR3 sequence: CSVEGAAGGEQYF. CDR3 bases: TGCAGCGTTGAAGGGGCGGCAGGGGGTGAGCAGTACTTC.

This CDR3 reads CASTKTDSYEQYF. In nucleotides, the CDR3 is TGTGCCAGCACTAAGACAGACTCCTACGAGCAGTACTTC. This chain joins TRBV6-5 and TRBJ2-7; a weak D match, TRBD1 (5 bases). In germline, CDR1 is MNHEY, CDR2 SVGAGI. The CDR3 runs to 13 residues. Trimming left V 7 bases short and J 0 bases short, with 10 bases between.

The genes are TRBV28 and TRBJ2-7; 12 positions match TRBD2. This CDR3 is built from 14 residues. Germline CDR1 and CDR2: MDHEN and SYDVKM. V gave up 6 bases and J gave up 4 bases; unmatched junction bases: 4. CDR3 region: CASSRTSGIYEQYF. The CDR3 bases are TGTGCCAGCAGCCGGACTAGCGGGATTTACGAGCAGTACTTC.

The chain combines TRBV15 with TRBJ2-5, with TRBD1 matching 7 bases. Germline V gives CDR1 LNHNV, CDR2 YYDKDF (reference sequence). The V segment lost 3 bases and the J segment 5 bases; nucleotides outside the gene matches: 9. The CDR3 has 15 amino acids. The CDR3 sequence: CATSRRGPVGETQYF. The CDR3 DNA sequence: TGTGCCACCAGCAGGAGGGGGCCAGTCGGGGAGACCCAGTACTTC.

This clone was recorded only once. CDR3: CAITTGGGNTIYF. CDR3 nucleotides: TGTGCCATCACGACAGGGGGAGGGAACACCATATATTTT. This chain links TRBV28 with TRBJ1-3; TRBD1 matches 9 bases. This CDR3 contains 13 residues. J was trimmed by 7 bases and V by 10 bases; bases with no gene match: 8. Germline values: CDR1 MDHEN, CDR2 SYDVKM.

The gene calls are TRBV2 and TRBJ2-1, with 8 bases that match TRBD2. With 6 bases clipped from V and 0 bases from J, the junction kept 7 bases outside the gene matches. CDR1 SNHLY and CDR2 FYNNEI come from the germline V gene. The CDR3 sequence is 16 residues long. The CDR3 loop reads CASRITGGVSYNEQFF. The CDR3 DNA sequence: TGTGCCAGCAGGATAACGGGGGGGGTCTCCTACAATGAGCAGTTCTTC.

The chain couples TRBV6-1 to TRBJ2-3, with D perhaps TRBD1 (6 bases). This CDR3 contains 14 residues. CDR1 is MNHNS and CDR2 is SASEGT in the germline V gene. V was trimmed by 6 bases and J by 2 bases, leaving 12 bases between them. The CDR3 loop reads CASSLDRNTDTQYF. CDR3 DNA sequence: TGTGCCAGCAGCTTAGACAGGAACACAGATACGCAGTATTTT.

J is TRBJ2-3 and V is TRBV10-3; D may be TRBD2 (6 bases). The V end lost 6 bases, the J end lost 2 bases, and 9 bases lay between the germline ends. This CDR3 has 13 residues. Germline CDR1 is ENHRY and CDR2 is SYGVKD. CDR3 in DNA: TGTGCCATCAGGGGCGGGGACACAGATACGCAGTATTTT. Protein: CAIRGGDTDTQYF.

The chain recombines TRBV7-3 with TRBJ2-2; maybe TRBD2 (6 bases). Trimming shortened V by 6 bases and J by 1 base, and 12 bases separated the two germline ends. Germline CDR1 and CDR2: SGHTA and FQGTGA. The CDR3 length is 15 residues. In DNA, the CDR3 is TGTGCCAGCAGGCCCTTGGGGGGGAACACCGGGGAGCTGTTTTTT. This gives the protein CASRPLGGNTGELFF.

The chain is built from TRBV29-1 and TRBJ1-4; 9 nucleotides line up with TRBD1. The CDR3 has 15 amino acids. In germline, CDR1 is SQVTM, CDR2 ANQGSEA. J lost 4 bases, V lost 6 bases, and 9 bases had no gene match. CDR3 sequence: CSVAYDRGVNEKLFF. In DNA form, the CDR3 reads TGCAGCGTCGCGTACGACAGGGGGGTTAATGAAAAACTGTTTTTT.

This sequence joins TRBV10-1 and TRBJ2-3; possibly TRBD1 for D (6 bases). The CDR3 runs 14 residues. The ends were cut back, 10 bases at V and 5 bases at J, with 19 bases in the middle. Germline assignment: CDR1 WNHNN and CDR2 SYGVQD (reference sequence). CDR3 residues: CATAPRGSKDTQYF. The CDR3 nucleotides are TGCGCCACCGCTCCGAGGGGGTCCAAAGATACGCAGTATTTT.

V and J are TRBV7-3 and TRBJ2-5; 8 bases match TRBD1. The CDR3 consists of 15 residues. The V segment lost 2 bases and the J segment 1 base; nucleotides outside the gene matches: 3. The germline gives CDR1 SGHTA, CDR2 FQGTGA. The CDR3 loop is CASSLGTGPQETQYF. DNA of the CDR3: TGTGCCAGCAGCTTAGGGACAGGCCCCCAAGAGACCCAGTACTTC.

V and J are TRBV7-2 and TRBJ1-5; maybe TRBD1 (5 bases). Germline values: CDR1 SGHTA, CDR2 FQGNSA. The V end was cut by 5 bases, the J end by 7 bases, with 15 bases between. This CDR3 has 14 amino acids. The CDR3 nucleotides are TGTGCCAGCAGCCCCGGGGGGGGAGGCCAGCCCCAGCATTTT. Protein: CASSPGGGGQPQHF.